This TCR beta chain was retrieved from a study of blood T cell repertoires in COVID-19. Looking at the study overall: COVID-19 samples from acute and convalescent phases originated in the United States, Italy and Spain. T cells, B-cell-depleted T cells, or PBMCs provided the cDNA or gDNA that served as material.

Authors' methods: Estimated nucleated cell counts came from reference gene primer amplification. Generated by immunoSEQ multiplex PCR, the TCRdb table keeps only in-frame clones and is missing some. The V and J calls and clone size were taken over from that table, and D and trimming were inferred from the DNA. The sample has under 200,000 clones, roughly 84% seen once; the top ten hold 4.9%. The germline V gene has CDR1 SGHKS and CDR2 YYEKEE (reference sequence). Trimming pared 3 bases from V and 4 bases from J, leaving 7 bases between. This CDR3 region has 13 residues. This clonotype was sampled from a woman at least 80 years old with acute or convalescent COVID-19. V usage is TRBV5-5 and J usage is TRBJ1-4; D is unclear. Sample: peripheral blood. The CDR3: CASSSELNEKLFF. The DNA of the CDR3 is TGTGCCAGCAGCTCGGAGCTTAATGAAAAACTGTTTTTT.